Listed here are 32 T cell receptor beta chains from one sample, sequenced in a study of Graves' ophthalmopathy and Graves' hyperthyroidism. Researchers took RNA transcripts and amplified TCR beta CDR3 regions from them. The first round was an RT-PCR with HTBI primers, and the second round was a multiplex PCR. TCRdb itself ran the multiplex PCR reads through MiXCR, one entry per CDR3 protein. The sample includes approximately 460,000 distinct CDR3 sequences, 13% to 15% of them seen just once. Sequencing was carried out using blood. Every receptor here comes from a woman in her 30s with Graves' ophthalmopathy.

This clonotype was found many times. The rearrangement joins TRBV7-8 to TRBJ2-5; 11 positions agree with TRBD2. Germline CDR1 is SGHVS and CDR2 is FQNEAQ. V lost 0 bases, J lost 5 bases, and 8 bases stayed unmatched. The CDR3 runs to 17 residues. CDR3 region: CASSLASALAGVETQYF. In DNA form, the CDR3 reads TGTGCCAGCAGCTTAGCGTCGGCACTAGCGGGAGTTGAGACCCAGTACTTC.

This clonotype was counted at least ten times. At one end, the junction sequence differs from germline, possibly due to a read error. The chain uses TRBV6-1 and TRBJ1-5; no clear D. Germline loops: CDR1 MNHNS, CDR2 SASEGT. The CDR3 is 13 residues long. Here the CDR3 DNA reads TGTGCCAGCAATGAAGGGCGTCGTCAGCCCCAGCATTTT. Translation: CASNEGRRQPQHF.

This clonotype was seen repeatedly, ten times or more. The chain employs TRBV20-1 and TRBJ2-7; tentatively, D is TRBD1 (5 bases). Germline loops: CDR1 DFQATT, CDR2 SNEGSKA (reference sequence). V shed 3 bases and J shed 2 bases, with 17 bases lying between them. The CDR3 length is 15 residues. For the CDR3, the DNA is TGCAGTGCTAGGTCGGATAGGACACCAACCTACGAGCAGTACTTC. The encoded protein is CSARSDRTPTYEQYF.

This clonotype has a handful of counts. A much larger clone is a single base away; this may be a read error. The chain uses TRBV6-1 and TRBJ2-2, with no clear D. Trimming left V 10 bases short and J 3 bases short, with 9 bases between. CDR3 size: 12 residues. Germline loops: CDR1 MNHNS, CDR2 SASEGT. CDR3 loop: CATRLHTGELFF. CDR3 DNA sequence: TGTGCCACCCGTCTGCACACCGGGGAGCTGTTTTTT.

This clonotype was recorded at least ten times. This chain joins TRBV27 and TRBJ2-7, with 15 nucleotides matching TRBD2. Germline V gene sequence: CDR1 MNHEY, CDR2 SMNVEV (reference sequence). There are 14 residues in the CDR3. The J segment lost 6 bases and the V segment lost 8 bases, leaving 5 bases of the junction unmatched. CDR3 residues: CASSLGLAGGEQYF. CDR3 coding DNA: TGTGCCAGCTCATTGGGACTAGCGGGAGGCGAGCAGTACTTC.

The chain couples TRBV4-1 to TRBJ1-1; no reliable D call. Trimming left V 5 bases short and J 2 bases short, with 18 bases between. This CDR3 spans 16 amino acids. Germline lookup yields CDR1 MGHRA and CDR2 YSYEKL. Here the CDR3 reads CASSDFGNTFNTEAFF. The CDR3 nucleotides read TGCGCCAGCAGCGATTTCGGAAACACCTTTAACACTGAAGCTTTCTTT.

CDR3 nucleotides: TGTGCCAGCAGCTTTACCAGGGGCCCGCGGTACTTC. Protein: CASSFTRGPRYF. The rearrangement joins TRBV28 to TRBJ2-7; D possibly corresponds to TRBD1 (6 bases). Trimming removed 6 bases at V and 12 bases at J, with 18 bases between. The CDR3 is 12 residues long. CDR1 MDHEN and CDR2 SYDVKM come from the germline V gene.

Ten or more counts support this clonotype. The chain uses TRBV6-2 or TRBV6-3 and TRBJ2-7; 10 nucleotides line up with TRBD2. Unmatched junction bases numbered 8, after V lost 6 bases and J lost 3 bases. The CDR3 has 15 residues. Germline V CDR1 and CDR2: MNHEY, SVGEGT. CDR3 protein: CASSQRLAGRYEQYF. The CDR3 nucleotides read TGTGCCAGCAGCCAGAGACTAGCGGGCCGCTACGAGCAGTACTTC.

This clonotype was detected ten times or more. This chain joins TRBV6-1 and TRBJ2-4; 10 nucleotides match TRBD2. Trimming removed 5 bases from V and 1 base from J; junction bases left unmatched: 5. Germline CDR1 and CDR2: MNHNS and SASEGT. This CDR3 is built from 16 residues. CDR3 sequence (DNA): TGTGCCAGCAGTACAGCGGGAGGGGCGGCCAAAAACATTCAGTACTTC. Its protein product is CASSTAGGAAKNIQYF.

This clonotype was detected many times. The genes are TRBV30 and TRBJ2-7; D gene ambiguous. Germline V gene lookup returns CDR1 GTSNPN and CDR2 SVGIG (reference sequence). The CDR3 is 15 residues long. Between the trimmed V and J ends, which lost 0 bases and 0 bases, there was a span of 12 bases. The CDR3 DNA reads TGTGCCTGGAGTGTAGGAGCAGGTATCTCCTACGAGCAGTACTTC. It specifies CAWSVGAGISYEQYF.

The chain carries TRBV18 and TRBJ2-7; a possible D gene is TRBD1 (6 bases). The CDR3 totals 13 residues. Deletions cut 1 base from V and 5 bases from J, with 9 bases between. Germline CDR1 and CDR2: KGHSH and LQKENI. CDR3 DNA sequence: TGTGCCAGCTCACCACTCCCAGGGGACGAGCAGTACTTC. Protein product: CASSPLPGDEQYF. The variable domain in full, with the rest retrieved from reference TRBV18 and TRBJ2-7, is NAGVMQNPRHLVRRRGQEARLRCSPMKGHSHVYWYRQLPEEGLKFMVYLQKENIIDESGMPKERFSAEFPKEGPSILRIQQVVRGDSAAYFCASSPLPGDEQYFGPGTRLTVT.

This clonotype has a count of ten or more. This chain uses TRBV12-5 with TRBJ2-2; D not certain. This CDR3 comprises 15 residues. The V gene lost 1 base and the J gene lost 0 bases, with 6 bases spanning the gap. Germline CDR1 and CDR2: LGHNT and FRNRAP. CDR3 sequence: CASGLGRPNTGELFF. CDR3 in DNA: TGTGCTAGTGGTTTGGGACGACCGAACACCGGGGAGCTGTTTTTT.

A note on this clonotype: Germline is not matched at one junction end, which may reflect a read error. This chain links TRBV7-9 with TRBJ2-4; 8 bases match TRBD2. The CDR3 sequence is 16 residues long. Germline V CDR1 and CDR2: SEHNR, FQNEAQ (reference sequence). The CDR3 sequence: CASSLDRAGVENIKYF. The CDR3 DNA reads TGTGCCAGCAGCTTAGATAGAGCGGGGGTGGAAAACATTAAGTACTTC.

This clonotype was counted at least ten times. The chain is built from TRBV12-3 or TRBV12-4 and TRBJ2-7, with a possible D match to TRBD1 (7 bases). The germline V and J ends were trimmed by 3 bases and 6 bases, with 15 bases remaining between them. This CDR3 is 14 amino acids long. This CDR3 reads CASSFDGRQGEQYF. CDR3 DNA sequence: TGTGCCAGCAGTTTCGACGGGAGACAGGGCGAGCAGTACTTC.

This clonotype was found a few times. This chain links TRBV24-1 with TRBJ2-1, with 13 bases fitting TRBD2. With 3 bases clipped from V and 4 bases from J, the junction kept 5 bases outside the gene matches. Germline V gene lookup returns CDR1 KGHDR and CDR2 SFDVKD. This CDR3 region has 17 residues. The CDR3 sequence: CATSDGTSGVRYNEQFF. The CDR3 nucleotides are TGTGCCACCAGTGATGGGACTAGCGGGGTCCGATACAATGAGCAGTTCTTC.

This clonotype was seen ten or more times. The V gene is TRBV20-1, the J gene TRBJ1-2; D gene unclear. This CDR3 comprises 11 residues. The V gene's germline CDR1 is DFQATT and CDR2 SNEGSKA (reference sequence). The V and J ends lost 2 bases and 3 bases respectively, with 4 bases between them. CDR3: CSARQDYGYTF. CDR3 coding DNA: TGCAGTGCTAGACAGGACTATGGCTACACCTTC.

The rearrangement links TRBV7-2 to TRBJ2-5; 7 nucleotides align to TRBD1. This CDR3 spans 16 amino acids. After removal of 6 bases from V and 5 bases from J, the junction contained 15 bases not matched to a gene. Germline V gives CDR1 SGHTA, CDR2 FQGNSA. The CDR3 coding sequence is TGTGCCAGCAGTTACGGACAGGTTGGCCGTACGGAGACCCAGTACTTC. Protein product: CASSYGQVGRTETQYF.

In its sample, this clonotype was seen once. V gene TRBV30 combines with J gene TRBJ1-1; D not certain. In germline, CDR1 is GTSNPN, CDR2 SVGIG (reference sequence). Deletions cut 3 bases from V and 3 bases from J, with 14 bases between. The CDR3 runs to 14 residues. The CDR3 spells CAWRPSGRHTEAFF. CDR3 sequence (DNA): TGTGCCTGGAGGCCATCCGGGAGGCACACTGAAGCTTTCTTT.

The chain combines TRBV20-1 with TRBJ1-1, with a tentative D call TRBD1 (5 bases). V lost 5 bases and J lost 0, with 10 bases in between. The CDR3 has 13 amino acids. Germline V gene lookup returns CDR1 DFQATT and CDR2 SNEGSKA (reference sequence). The CDR3 region is CSAAGRMNTEAFF. The CDR3 nucleotides are TGCAGTGCTGCAGGGCGAATGAACACTGAAGCTTTCTTT.

This clonotype was found many times. The V and J genes are TRBV6-1 and TRBJ1-2; D remains unclear. V lost 5 bases, J lost 0 bases, and 13 bases lay in between. The CDR3 covers 15 residues. CDR1 and CDR2 (germline): MNHNS, SASEGT. The DNA of the CDR3 is TGTGCCAGCAGTCCTGACCTCCTTGCTAACTATGGCTACACCTTC. It translates to CASSPDLLANYGYTF.

In this sample, this clonotype turned up many times. The rearrangement links TRBV6-1 to TRBJ1-1; 9 bases align to TRBD1. CDR1 and CDR2 (germline): MNHNS, SASEGT. V was clipped by 11 bases and J by 2 bases; unmatched bases: 6. The CDR3 covers 13 residues. The CDR3 protein is CACGTGLNTEAFF. Written as DNA, the CDR3 is TGTGCCTGCGGGACAGGGTTAAACACTGAAGCTTTCTTT.

This clonotype was seen only a few times. The chain is built from TRBV5-1 and TRBJ2-5; TRBD2 matches 7 bases. V lost 4 bases to trimming and J lost 3 bases; unmatched junction nucleotides: 12. This CDR3 comprises 16 residues. Germline-derived CDR1 and CDR2 are SGHRS and YFSETQ. In DNA, the CDR3 is TGCGCCAGCAGCAACCGCGGGGGATACTCCAAAGAGACCCAGTACTTC. It specifies CASSNRGGYSKETQYF.

V gene TRBV5-1 combines with J gene TRBJ2-5; 12 bases are shared with TRBD2. Trimming took 1 base from V and 6 from J; bases not matched to a gene: 10. The CDR3 covers 17 residues. CDR1 and CDR2 (germline): SGHRS, YFSETQ. The chain's CDR3 is CASSLKLAGGVLQTQYF. The CDR3 nucleotides are TGCGCCAGCAGCTTGAAACTAGCGGGGGGTGTCCTGCAGACCCAGTACTTC.

This clonotype was recorded many times. The chain combines TRBV15 with TRBJ1-2; TRBD1 matches at 12 bases. This CDR3 has 15 residues. V dropped 0 bases and J dropped 6; count of bases not matched to a gene: 2. The germline V gene encodes CDR1 LNHNV and CDR2 YYDKDF (reference sequence). CDR3 residues: CATSRDGTGGNGYTF. In DNA form, the CDR3 reads TGTGCCACCAGCAGAGATGGGACAGGGGGCAATGGCTACACCTTC.

This clonotype was counted many times. This chain uses TRBV12-3 or TRBV12-4 with TRBJ1-1; D ambiguous. Trimming took 6 bases from V and 2 from J, leaving 22 bases between them. The length of the CDR3 is 17 residues. The CDR3 DNA is TGTGCCAGCAGCCCCACCGACCCCCGAGGAGGCAACACTGAAGCTTTCTTT. Amino acid sequence: CASSPTDPRGGNTEAFF.

This clonotype was detected ten times or more. The chain recombines TRBV20-1 with TRBJ1-6; 10 nucleotides align to TRBD1. V gave up 6 bases and J gave up 0 bases; unmatched junction bases: 14. This CDR3 is 19 amino acids long. The germline V gene encodes CDR1 DFQATT and CDR2 SNEGSKA (reference sequence). This CDR3 reads CSANFPGQGPSSYNSPLHF. In nucleotides, the CDR3 is TGCAGTGCCAACTTTCCGGGACAGGGGCCGAGCTCCTATAATTCACCCCTCCACTTT.

This clonotype was seen ten or more times. The rearrangement uses TRBV4-1 and TRBJ2-2; tentative D call: TRBD2 (6 bases). Trimming cost V 4 bases and J 3 bases, with 12 bases left between them. This CDR3 contains 15 residues. The germline CDR1 and CDR2 sequences are MGHRA and YSYEKL. The CDR3 DNA reads as TGCGCCAGCAGCCTACTAGGAGGGGACACCGGGGAGCTGTTTTTT. It encodes CASSLLGGDTGELFF.

V is TRBV6-1 and J is TRBJ2-5; TRBD2 matches at 12 bases. CDR1 is MNHNS and CDR2 is SASEGT in the germline V gene. The CDR3 runs to 15 residues. Losses at the gene ends were 7 bases for V and 5 bases for J; bases not matched to a gene: 8. CDR3 protein: CASTPLAGGAETQYF. The DNA of the CDR3 is TGTGCCAGCACTCCACTAGCGGGGGGCGCCGAGACCCAGTACTTC.

The sample holds a few counts of this clonotype. The V gene is TRBV30, the J gene TRBJ1-1, with D perhaps matching TRBD1 (5 bases). Germline V gene sequence: CDR1 GTSNPN, CDR2 SVGIG (reference sequence). V lost 0 bases and J lost 3, with 11 bases in between. The CDR3 is 14 residues long. The CDR3 here is CAWSVDFRDTEAFF. In nucleotides, the CDR3 is TGTGCCTGGAGTGTAGATTTCAGGGACACTGAAGCTTTCTTT.

This clonotype was seen repeatedly, ten times or more. The chain carries TRBV29-1 and TRBJ1-5; tentative D call: TRBD1 (5 bases). The germline CDR1 and CDR2 sequences are SQVTM and ANQGSEA. Trimming took off 4 bases at V and 0 bases at J, with 7 bases between the two ends. The CDR3 length is 13 residues. CDR3 DNA: TGCAGCGTTGGCAGGGATAGCAATCAGCCCCAGCATTTT. Its translation: CSVGRDSNQPQHF. Combining the CDR3 with reference TRBV29-1 and TRBJ1-5 gives the whole variable domain SAVISQKPSRDICQRGTSLTIQCQVDSQVTMMFWYRQQPGQSLTLIATANQGSEATYESGFVIDKFPISRPNLTFSTLTVSNMSPEDSSIYLCSVGRDSNQPQHFGDGTRLSIL.

This clonotype was seen ten or more times. V gene TRBV6-5 combines with J gene TRBJ2-5; D is ambiguous. The germline gives CDR1 MNHEY, CDR2 SVGAGI. V was pared by 8 bases and J by 4 bases, with 11 bases between. The CDR3 covers 12 residues. CDR3 sequence: CASGFRIETQYF. The CDR3 DNA reads TGTGCCAGCGGATTCAGGATAGAGACCCAGTACTTC.

This clonotype was recorded many times. This chain joins TRBV5-1 and TRBJ1-2; weak D call: TRBD1 (5 bases). V lost 3 bases and J lost 8, with 14 bases in between. This CDR3 is built from 13 residues. Per germline, CDR1 SGHRS and CDR2 YFSETQ. For the CDR3, the DNA is TGCGCCAGCAGCTCCGACAGTCTGGGGGGCTACACCTTC. Encoded protein: CASSSDSLGGYTF.